A selection of T cell receptor beta chains follows, all from one sample in a study of blood T cells in healthy people across ages. From the 5' RACE reads, TCRdb called clonotypes with MiXCR, one entry per CDR3 protein. The sample has some 550,000 distinct CDR3 sequences, 47% seen once. The sample comprised blood. The origin of the receptors is a man older than 75 in good health. Each CDR3 is given without its conserved first and last residue. The order of the fields is V gene, CDR3 length, J gene, CDR3 protein.

v_call: TRBV12-3/TRBV12-4
cdr3_length: 12
j_call: TRBJ2-7
cdr3_aa: ANAGTGSSYEQY

v_call: TRBV4-3
cdr3_length: 15
j_call: TRBJ2-7
cdr3_aa: ASSQDYFDRGLYEQY

v_call: TRBV9
cdr3_length: 13
j_call: TRBJ2-5
cdr3_aa: ASSVGGGGQETQY

v_call: TRBV20-1
cdr3_length: 10
j_call: TRBJ2-7
cdr3_aa: SAGEDSYEQY

v_call: TRBV7-2
cdr3_length: 12
j_call: TRBJ1-3
cdr3_aa: ASSPSIAGNTIY

v_call: TRBV7-2
cdr3_length: 14
j_call: TRBJ2-7
cdr3_aa: ASSLNYRGRVYEQY

v_call: TRBV7-2
cdr3_length: 15
j_call: TRBJ2-5
cdr3_aa: ASSLSRGQNVQETQY

v_call: TRBV7-9
cdr3_length: 13
j_call: TRBJ2-1
cdr3_aa: ASSWPGTGLGEQF

v_call: TRBV7-2
cdr3_length: 13
j_call: TRBJ1-2
cdr3_aa: ASSLALDRVCGYT

v_call: TRBV20-1
cdr3_length: 8
j_call: TRBJ2-7
cdr3_aa: SASFQEQY

v_call: TRBV9
cdr3_length: 11
j_call: TRBJ2-5
cdr3_aa: ASSVGTEREQY